Described below is a single T cell receptor beta chain sequence and its context. Its cognate antigen has yet to be identified. No clone much larger than this one lies a single base away; base qualities are absent. The time point label here, explained by the study, means: baseline before first vaccination. The meaning of the sample's treatment or condition label: meningococcal conjugate vaccine given as trial control. Samples from vaccinated people were obtained from the UK trials COV001 and COV002, which included a single-blind randomized controlled phase 2/3 trial of AZD1222 (ChAdOx1 nCoV-19) in healthy adults. For TCRbeta chain sequencing, PBMC samples were collected from trial participants at day 0 and at day 28 after the second dose. The CDR3 regions of human TCRbeta chains were analyzed by immunosequencing. Processing in the source paper ran as follows. TCRs in the repertoires were compared against a reference library of SARS-CoV-2-specific TCRs that had been generated with the MIRA antigen-specificity platform. Breadth was defined as the fraction of unique TCRs that were SARS-CoV-2-associated, and depth was defined as the fraction of total T cells that were SARS-CoV-2-associated. Each spike-specific TCR was assigned to its reactive spike region and to a CD4 or CD8 class using the MIRA data. Log10-transformed breadth and depth values were compared by one-way ANOVA with Sidak's multiple comparisons tests. Here the immuneACCESS table is served through TCRdb, limited to in-frame sequences with V and J called. Missing clones are a known gap in these copies; in checked studies unresolved V genes cover under half, and the rest lacks a known reason. The D gene and trimming were derived from the DNA, and the V and J assignments and clone size from that table. This sample holds approximately 190,000 clones; about 90% were observed only once. Around 2.9% of the sample is taken by the ten largest.

From its cysteine to its phenylalanine, the CDR3 spans 14 amino acids. Only the CDR3 DNA stays, 42 bases, in frame from base 1. CDR1 MNHEY and CDR2 SMNVEV are derived from the germline V gene (reference sequence). V gives up 3 bases and J gives up 4 bases, and the segment between their germline ends measures 12 bases. This sample is drawn from a study of T cell responses to AZD1222 COVID-19 vaccine (dated by TCRdb to 2020 to 2022). Context from the whole study: A total of over 230 trial participants underwent TCR sequencing, of whom some 210 received two doses of AZD1222 and some 26 received two doses of the MenACWY control vaccine. Trial participants were enrolled by age into subgroups of 18-55, 56-69 and 70-plus years, and 148, 28 and 57 TCR-sequenced participants, respectively, were included in these subgroups.

What the work shows at the level of the full study, not this receptor alone: Reportedly, close to half of the unique spike-specific TCRs recognized epitopes lying outside the regions that are mutated in the B.1.351 and B.1.1.7 variants. In the small 56-69-year group, the increase in depth fell short of significance, most likely because of low power. No day 14 peak-response samples were available, so repertoires were characterized only after the peak T cell response. Most participants were white British and females outnumbered males, and the authors suggested that clonal diversity may have been underestimated. Conclusions about previously exposed vaccinees are limited, since just six AZD1222 recipients were seropositive for SARS-CoV-2 at baseline. After two AZD1222 doses, both the breadth and the depth of spike-specific TCRs were significantly higher than at day 0 and than in MenACWY recipients. CD4 TCRs associated with the vaccine covered the entire spike protein, and the dominant responses were in regions 160-218 and 743-854.

The sequence is built from TRBV27 and TRBJ1-1; a tentative D call is TRBD1 (6 bases match). The TCR sequence derives from an adult in good health. The sequences come from peripheral blood, collected on day 0 of MenACWY control vaccination. The CDR3 region reads CASSFQGLSTEAFF. The sequence in DNA is TGTGCCAGCAGTTTCCAGGGGCTGAGCACTGAAGCTTTCTTT.